Sequencing of this TCR beta chain was carried out in a study of control samples from healthy donors and cancer patients. Generated by immunoSEQ multiplex PCR, the TCRdb table keeps only in-frame clones and is missing some. The sample yields 60,000 to 85,000 clones, approximately 92% seen once. V shed 4 bases and J 5 bases; nucleotides not matched to a gene: 9. This CDR3 region has 15 residues. Germline V gene sequence: CDR1 SGHRS, CDR2 YFSETQ. What was sequenced was blood. The source is a woman in her sixties in good health. The chain is built from TRBV5-1 and TRBJ2-3; 8 positions match TRBD1. CDR3 loop: CASSPPRDRLDTQYF. CDR3 in DNA: TGCGCCAGCAGCCCCCCCCGGGACAGGTTAGATACGCAGTATTTT.